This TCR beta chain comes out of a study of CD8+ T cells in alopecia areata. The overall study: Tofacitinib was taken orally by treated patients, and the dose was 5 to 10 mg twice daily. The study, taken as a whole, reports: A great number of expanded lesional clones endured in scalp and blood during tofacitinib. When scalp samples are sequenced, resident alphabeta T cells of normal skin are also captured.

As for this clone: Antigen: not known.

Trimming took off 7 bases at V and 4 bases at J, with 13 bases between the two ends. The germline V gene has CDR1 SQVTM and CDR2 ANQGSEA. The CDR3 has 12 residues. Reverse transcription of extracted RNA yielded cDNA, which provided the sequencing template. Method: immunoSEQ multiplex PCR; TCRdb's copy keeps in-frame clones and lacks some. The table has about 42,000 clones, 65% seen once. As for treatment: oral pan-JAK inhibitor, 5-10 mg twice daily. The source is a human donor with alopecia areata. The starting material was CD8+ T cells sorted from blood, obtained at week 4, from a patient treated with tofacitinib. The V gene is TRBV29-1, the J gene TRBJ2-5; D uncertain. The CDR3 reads CSALHSRETQYF. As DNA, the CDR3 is TGCAGCGCTCTCCATTCCCGAGAGACCCAGTACTTC.